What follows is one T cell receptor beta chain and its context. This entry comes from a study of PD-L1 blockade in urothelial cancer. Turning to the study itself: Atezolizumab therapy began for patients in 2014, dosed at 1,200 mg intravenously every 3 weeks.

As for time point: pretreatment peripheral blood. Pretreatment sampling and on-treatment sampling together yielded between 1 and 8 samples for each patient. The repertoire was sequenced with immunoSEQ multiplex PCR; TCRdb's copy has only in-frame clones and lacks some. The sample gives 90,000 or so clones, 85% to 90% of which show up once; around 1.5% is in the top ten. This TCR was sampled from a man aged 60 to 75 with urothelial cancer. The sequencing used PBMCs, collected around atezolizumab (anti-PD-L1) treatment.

CDR3 sequence: CASILADLTDTQYF. Written as DNA, the CDR3 is TGTGCCAGCATACTAGCGGACCTCACAGATACGCAGTATTTT. The chain carries TRBV6-1 and TRBJ2-3; 8 bases fit TRBD2. CDR3 length equals 14 residues. Trimming at V came to 7 bases and at J to 2 bases, leaving 5 bases not matched to a gene. The germline gives CDR1 MNHNS, CDR2 SASEGT.